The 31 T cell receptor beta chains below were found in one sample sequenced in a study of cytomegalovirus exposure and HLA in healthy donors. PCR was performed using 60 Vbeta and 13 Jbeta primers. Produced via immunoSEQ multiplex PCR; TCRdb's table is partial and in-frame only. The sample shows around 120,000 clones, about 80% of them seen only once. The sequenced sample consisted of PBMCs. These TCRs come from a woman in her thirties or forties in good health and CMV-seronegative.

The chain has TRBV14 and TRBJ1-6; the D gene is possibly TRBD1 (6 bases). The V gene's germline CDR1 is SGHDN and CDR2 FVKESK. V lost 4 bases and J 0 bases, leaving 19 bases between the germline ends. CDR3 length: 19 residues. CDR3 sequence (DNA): TGTGCCAGCAGCCCACGGAGACAGGCCTCGAGCTCCTATAATTCACCCCTCCACTTT. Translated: CASSPRRQASSSYNSPLHF.

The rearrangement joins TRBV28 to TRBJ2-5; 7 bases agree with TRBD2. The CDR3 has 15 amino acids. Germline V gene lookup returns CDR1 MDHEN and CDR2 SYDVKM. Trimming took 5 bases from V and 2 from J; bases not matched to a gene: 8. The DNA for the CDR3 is TGTGCCAGCAGTGGGGGGGTGGGTCTTCAAGAGACCCAGTACTTC. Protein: CASSGGVGLQETQYF.

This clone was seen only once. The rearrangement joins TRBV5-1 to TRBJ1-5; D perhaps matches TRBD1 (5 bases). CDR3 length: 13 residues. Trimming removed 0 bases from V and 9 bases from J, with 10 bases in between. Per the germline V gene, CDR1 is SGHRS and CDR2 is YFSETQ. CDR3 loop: CASSLEGSRPQHF. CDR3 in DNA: TGCGCCAGCAGCTTGGAGGGGTCTCGGCCCCAGCATTTT.

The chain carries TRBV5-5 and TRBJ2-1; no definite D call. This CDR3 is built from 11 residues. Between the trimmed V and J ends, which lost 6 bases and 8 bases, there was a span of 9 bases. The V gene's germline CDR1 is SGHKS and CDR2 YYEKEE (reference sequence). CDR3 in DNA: TGTGCCAGCACCAGGTGGGATGAGCAGTTCTTC. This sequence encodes CASTRWDEQFF.

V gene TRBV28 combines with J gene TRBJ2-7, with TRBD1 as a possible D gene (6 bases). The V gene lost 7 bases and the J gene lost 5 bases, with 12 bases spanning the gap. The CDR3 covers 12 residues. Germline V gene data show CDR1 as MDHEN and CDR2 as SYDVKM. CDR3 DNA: TGTGCCAGCACCGACAGGAACAACGAGCAGTACTTC. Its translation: CASTDRNNEQYF.

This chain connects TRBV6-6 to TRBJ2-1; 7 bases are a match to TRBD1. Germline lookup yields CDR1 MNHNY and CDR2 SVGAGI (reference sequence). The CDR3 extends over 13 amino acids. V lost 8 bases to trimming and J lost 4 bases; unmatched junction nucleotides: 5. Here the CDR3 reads CASGTEVYNEQFF. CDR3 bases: TGTGCCAGCGGGACAGAGGTGTACAATGAGCAGTTCTTC.

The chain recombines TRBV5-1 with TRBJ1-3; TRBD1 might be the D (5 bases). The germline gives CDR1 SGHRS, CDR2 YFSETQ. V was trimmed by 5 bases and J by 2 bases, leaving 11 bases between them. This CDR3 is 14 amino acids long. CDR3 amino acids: CASSIGEPGNTIYF. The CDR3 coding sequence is TGCGCCAGCAGTATAGGGGAACCTGGAAACACCATATATTTT.

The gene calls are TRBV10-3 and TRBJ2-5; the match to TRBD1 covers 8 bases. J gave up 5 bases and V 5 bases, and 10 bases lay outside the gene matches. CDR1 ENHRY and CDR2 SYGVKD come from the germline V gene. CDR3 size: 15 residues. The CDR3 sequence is CAISPQGAREETQYF. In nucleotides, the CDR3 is TGTGCCATCAGTCCGCAGGGGGCGAGGGAGGAGACCCAGTACTTC.

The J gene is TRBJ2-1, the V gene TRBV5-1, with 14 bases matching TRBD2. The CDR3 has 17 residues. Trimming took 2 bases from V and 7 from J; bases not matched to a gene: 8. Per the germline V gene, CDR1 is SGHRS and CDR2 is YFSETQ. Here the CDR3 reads CASSFSPGLAGENEQFF. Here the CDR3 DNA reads TGCGCCAGCAGCTTCTCGCCGGGACTAGCGGGAGAGAATGAGCAGTTCTTC.

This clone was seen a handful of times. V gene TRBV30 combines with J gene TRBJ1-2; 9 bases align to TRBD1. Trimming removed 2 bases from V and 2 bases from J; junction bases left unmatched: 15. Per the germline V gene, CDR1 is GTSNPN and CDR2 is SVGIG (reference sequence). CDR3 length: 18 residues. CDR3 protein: CAWSIFYRGRKANYGYTF. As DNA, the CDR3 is TGTGCCTGGAGTATTTTCTACAGGGGGCGAAAAGCCAACTATGGCTACACCTTC.

Here the CDR3 DNA reads TGTGCCAGCAGCGCAGACAGGAAAGAGACCCAGTACTTC. It is translated as CASSADRKETQYF. This chain connects TRBV7-7 to TRBJ2-5; perhaps TRBD1 as D (6 bases). CDR3 length: 13 amino acids. Between the trimmed V and J ends, which lost 5 bases and 3 bases, there was a span of 10 bases. CDR1 is SSHAT and CDR2 is FNYEAQ in the germline V gene (reference sequence).

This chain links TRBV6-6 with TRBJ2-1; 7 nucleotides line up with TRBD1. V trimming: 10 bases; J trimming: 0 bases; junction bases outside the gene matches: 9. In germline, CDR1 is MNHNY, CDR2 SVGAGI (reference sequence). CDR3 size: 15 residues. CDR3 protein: CATQVGGSSYNEQFF. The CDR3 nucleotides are TGTGCCACCCAGGTAGGGGGCAGCTCCTACAATGAGCAGTTCTTC.

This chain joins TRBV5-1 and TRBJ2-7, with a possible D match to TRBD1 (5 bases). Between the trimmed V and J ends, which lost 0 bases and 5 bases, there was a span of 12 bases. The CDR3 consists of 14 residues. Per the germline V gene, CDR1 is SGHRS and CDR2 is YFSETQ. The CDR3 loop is CASSLEVGLHEQYF. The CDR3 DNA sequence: TGCGCCAGCAGCTTGGAAGTGGGGCTTCACGAGCAGTACTTC. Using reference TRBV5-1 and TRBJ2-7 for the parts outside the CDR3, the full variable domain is KAGVTQTPRYLIKTRGQQVTLSCSPISGHRSVSWYQQTPGQGLQFLFEYFSETQRNKGNFPGRFSGRQFSNSRSEMNVSTLELGDSALYLCASSLEVGLHEQYFGPGTRLTVT.

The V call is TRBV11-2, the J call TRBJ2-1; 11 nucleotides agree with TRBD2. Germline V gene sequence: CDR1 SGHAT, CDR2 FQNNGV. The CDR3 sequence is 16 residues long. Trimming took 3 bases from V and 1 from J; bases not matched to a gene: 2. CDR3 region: CASSFLAGGSYNEQFF. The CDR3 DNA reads TGTGCCAGCAGCTTCCTAGCGGGGGGATCCTACAATGAGCAGTTCTTC.

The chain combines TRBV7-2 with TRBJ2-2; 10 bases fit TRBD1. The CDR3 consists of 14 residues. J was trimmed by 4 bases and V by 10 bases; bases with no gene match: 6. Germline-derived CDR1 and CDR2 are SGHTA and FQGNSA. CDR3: CATHRQGATGELFF. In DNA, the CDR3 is TGTGCCACCCATCGACAGGGGGCCACCGGGGAGCTGTTTTTT.

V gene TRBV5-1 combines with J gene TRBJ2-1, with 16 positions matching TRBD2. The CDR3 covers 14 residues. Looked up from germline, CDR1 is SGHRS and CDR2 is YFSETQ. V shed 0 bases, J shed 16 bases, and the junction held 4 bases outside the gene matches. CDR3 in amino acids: CASSLDGTSGRAFF. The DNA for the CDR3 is TGCGCCAGCAGCTTGGACGGGACTAGCGGGAGGGCCTTCTTC.

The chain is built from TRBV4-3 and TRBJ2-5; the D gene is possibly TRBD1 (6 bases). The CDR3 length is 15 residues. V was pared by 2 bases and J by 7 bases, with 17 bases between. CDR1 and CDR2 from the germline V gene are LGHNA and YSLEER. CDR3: CASSQRGQGSGTQYF. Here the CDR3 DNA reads TGCGCCAGCAGCCAAAGGGGACAAGGTTCAGGGACCCAGTACTTC.

The chain's CDR3 is CASRRDREYNEQFF. CDR3 in DNA: TGCGCCAGCCGCCGGGACAGGGAGTACAATGAGCAGTTCTTC. The chain recombines TRBV5-1 with TRBJ2-1, with 9 bases lining up with TRBD1. V shed 7 bases, J shed 4 bases, and the junction held 6 bases outside the gene matches. CDR3 length: 14 amino acids. Germline CDR1 SGHRS, CDR2 YFSETQ.

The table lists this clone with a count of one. Here the CDR3 reads CASSVRDRDYEQYF. CDR3 nucleotide sequence: TGTGCCAGCAGTGTACGGGACAGGGACTACGAGCAGTACTTC. V and J are TRBV6-1 and TRBJ2-7, with 9 bases identical to TRBD1. Germline values: CDR1 MNHNS, CDR2 SASEGT. V lost 4 bases to trimming and J lost 3 bases; unmatched junction nucleotides: 4. The CDR3 totals 14 residues.

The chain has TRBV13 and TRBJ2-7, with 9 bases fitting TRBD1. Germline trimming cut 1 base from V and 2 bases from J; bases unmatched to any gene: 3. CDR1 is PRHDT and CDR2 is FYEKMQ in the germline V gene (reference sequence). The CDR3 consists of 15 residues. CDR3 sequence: CASSLVGTGTYEQYF. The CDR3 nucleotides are TGTGCCAGCAGCTTAGTAGGGACAGGGACCTACGAGCAGTACTTC.

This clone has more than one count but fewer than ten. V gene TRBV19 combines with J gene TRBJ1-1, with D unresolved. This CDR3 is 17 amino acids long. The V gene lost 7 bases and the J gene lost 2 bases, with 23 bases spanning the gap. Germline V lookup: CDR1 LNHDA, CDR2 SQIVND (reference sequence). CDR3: CASKSWLPTTPNTEAFF. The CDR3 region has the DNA TGTGCCAGTAAATCCTGGCTTCCGACAACCCCAAACACTGAAGCTTTCTTT.

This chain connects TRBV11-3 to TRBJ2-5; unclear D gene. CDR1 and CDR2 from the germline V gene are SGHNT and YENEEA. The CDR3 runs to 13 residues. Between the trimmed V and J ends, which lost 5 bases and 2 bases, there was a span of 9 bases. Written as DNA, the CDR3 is TGTGCCAGCAGCCCGGGTTCGCAAGAGACCCAGTACTTC. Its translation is CASSPGSQETQYF.

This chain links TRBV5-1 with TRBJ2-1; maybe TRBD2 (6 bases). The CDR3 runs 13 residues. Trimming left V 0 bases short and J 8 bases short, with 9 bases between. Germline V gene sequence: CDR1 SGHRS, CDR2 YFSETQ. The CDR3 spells CASSLAGEDEQFF. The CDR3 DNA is TGCGCCAGCAGCTTGGCTGGGGAGGATGAGCAGTTCTTC.

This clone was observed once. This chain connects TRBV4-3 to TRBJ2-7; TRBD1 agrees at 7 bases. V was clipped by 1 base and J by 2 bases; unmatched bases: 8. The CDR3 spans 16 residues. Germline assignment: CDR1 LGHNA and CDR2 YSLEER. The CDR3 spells CASSQGTGGSPYEQYF. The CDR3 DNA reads TGCGCCAGCAGCCAAGGGACAGGTGGGTCACCCTACGAGCAGTACTTC.

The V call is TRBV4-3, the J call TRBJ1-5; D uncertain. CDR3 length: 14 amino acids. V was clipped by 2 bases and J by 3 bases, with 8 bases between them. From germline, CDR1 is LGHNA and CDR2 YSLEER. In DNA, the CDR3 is TGCGCCAGCAGCCAACAGAGGAACAATCAGCCCCAGCATTTT. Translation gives CASSQQRNNQPQHF.

The CDR3 spells CASSIQGQSYEQYF. CDR3 in DNA: TGTGCCAGTAGTATACAGGGCCAATCCTACGAGCAGTACTTC. This chain links TRBV19 with TRBJ2-7; TRBD1 might be the D (5 bases). Germline lookup yields CDR1 LNHDA and CDR2 SQIVND (reference sequence). The ends were cut back, 2 bases at V and 1 base at J, with 9 bases in the middle. The CDR3 extends over 14 amino acids.

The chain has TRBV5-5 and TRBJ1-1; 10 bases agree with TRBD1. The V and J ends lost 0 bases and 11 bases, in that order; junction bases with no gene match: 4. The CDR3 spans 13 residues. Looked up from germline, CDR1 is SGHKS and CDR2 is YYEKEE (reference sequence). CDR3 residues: CASSLGQGASAFF. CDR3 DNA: TGTGCCAGCAGCTTGGGACAGGGGGCTTCGGCTTTCTTT.

CDR3 nucleotide sequence: TGTGCCAGCAGCTTACGGGGTCGGACTAGCGGGGGTGAGCAGTTCTTC. Translating it yields CASSLRGRTSGGEQFF. This sequence joins TRBV7-2 and TRBJ2-1; 13 nucleotides line up with TRBD2. V lost 2 bases, J lost 9 bases, and 7 bases stayed unmatched. The CDR3 covers 16 residues. Per the germline V gene, CDR1 is SGHTA and CDR2 is FQGNSA.

DNA for the CDR3: TGTGCCAGCAGCCCAACCGGGACTAGCGGGGGGCCGAACACCGGGGAGCTGTTTTTT. It encodes CASSPTGTSGGPNTGELFF. J is TRBJ2-2 and V is TRBV4-2; the match to TRBD2 covers 15 bases. Germline V gene sequence: CDR1 LGHNA, CDR2 YNFKEQ. V lost 4 bases, J lost 0 bases, and 6 bases stayed unmatched. This CDR3 spans 19 amino acids.

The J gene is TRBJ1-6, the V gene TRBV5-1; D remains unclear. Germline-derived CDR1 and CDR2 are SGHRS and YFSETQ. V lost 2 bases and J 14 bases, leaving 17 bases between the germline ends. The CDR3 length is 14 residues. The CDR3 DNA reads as TGCGCCAGCAGCTTTGGCCTTGAGGTTGAGGCCCTCCACTTT. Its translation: CASSFGLEVEALHF.

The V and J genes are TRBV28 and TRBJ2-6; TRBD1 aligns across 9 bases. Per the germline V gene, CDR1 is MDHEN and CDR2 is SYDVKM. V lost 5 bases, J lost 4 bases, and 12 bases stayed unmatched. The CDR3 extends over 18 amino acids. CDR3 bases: TGTGCCAGCAGTCTACACCGGGACAGGGAGGTCGGGGCCAACGTCCTGACTTTC. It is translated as CASSLHRDREVGANVLTF. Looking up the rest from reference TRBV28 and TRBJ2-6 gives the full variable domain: DVKVTQSSRYLVKRTGEKVFLECVQDMDHENMFWYRQDPGLGLRLIYFSYDVKMKEKGDIPEGYSVSREKKERFSLILESASTNQTSMYLCASSLHRDREVGANVLTFGAGSRLTVL.